This T cell receptor (beta chain) derives from a study of blood T cell repertoires in COVID-19. Study details: PBMCs, B-cell-depleted T cells, or T cells provided the cDNA or gDNA that made up the material.

Germline-derived CDR1 and CDR2 are MDHEN and SYDVKM. CDR3 length: 17 residues. Trimming stripped 6 bases from V and 4 bases from J, with 23 bases between. Here immunoSEQ multiplex PCR was the method, and the copy in TCRdb shows in-frame clones only, minus some. The data contain around 25,000 clones, 88% of them seen just once; the ten biggest clones take up roughly 22%. Sequencing was performed on peripheral blood. The chain combines TRBV28 with TRBJ2-3; no clear D. This TCR was recovered from a man between 65 and 85 years old in a cohort sampled during active COVID-19. CDR3 sequence: CASRLSVGMLLADTQYF. The CDR3 nucleotides are TGTGCCAGCAGACTCTCCGTGGGCATGCTCCTGGCAGATACGCAGTATTTT. The full variable domain, with the rest looked up from reference TRBV28 and TRBJ2-3, is DVKVTQSSRYLVKRTGEKVFLECVQDMDHENMFWYRQDPGLGLRLIYFSYDVKMKEKGDIPEGYSVSREKKERFSLILESASTNQTSMYLCASRLSVGMLLADTQYFGPGTRLTVL.